Following are 13 T cell receptor beta chains from one sample sequenced in a study of shared clonotypes between healthy human individuals. Here immunoSEQ multiplex PCR was the method, and the copy in TCRdb shows in-frame clones only, minus some. The sample holds about 560,000 clones, roughly 72% seen once. The sequencing input was PBMCs. Receptors were obtained from a woman aged 40 to 50 in good health. Some clones in this sample may be carry-over from other donors' samples.

The V call is TRBV7-9, the J call TRBJ2-7; 8 positions match TRBD1. Germline V gene lookup returns CDR1 SEHNR and CDR2 FQNEAQ (reference sequence). CDR3 length: 15 residues. V trimming: 1 base; J trimming: 4 bases; junction bases outside the gene matches: 6. CDR3 in DNA: TGTGCCAGCAGCTTAGGTCAGGGGGCAGGGTACGAGCAGTACTTC. Its translation is CASSLGQGAGYEQYF.

The rearrangement links TRBV28 to TRBJ2-7; possible D gene TRBD1, 5 bases. CDR1 MDHEN and CDR2 SYDVKM come from the germline V gene. The CDR3 covers 14 residues. Trimming left V 4 bases short and J 13 bases short, with 23 bases between. In DNA form, the CDR3 reads TGTGCCAGCAGTTCCGCCTCGACAGAGTTAGTAAGCTACTTC. Amino acids: CASSSASTELVSYF.

Worth noting for this clone: Different DNA sequences within this sample yield the same CDR3. V gene TRBV18 combines with J gene TRBJ2-1; 10 nucleotides align to TRBD2. CDR1 and CDR2 (germline): KGHSH, LQKENI. The CDR3 length is 14 residues. The trim removed 6 bases at V and 5 bases at J, leaving 4 bases unmatched. Here the CDR3 DNA reads TGTGCCAGCTCTCCCGGACTAGCGGACAATGAGCAGTTCTTC. Protein sequence: CASSPGLADNEQFF.

The genes are TRBV11-1 and TRBJ1-6; D is unresolved. This CDR3 comprises 14 residues. CDR1 SGHAT and CDR2 FQDESV come from the germline V gene (reference sequence). V dropped 0 bases and J dropped 10 bases, with 10 bases sitting between them. The CDR3 here is CASSLARAGSPLHF. The CDR3 DNA sequence: TGTGCCAGCAGCTTAGCGAGGGCGGGATCACCCCTCCACTTT.

This CDR3 is CASLGLAGGTDTQYF. DNA for the CDR3: TGTGCCAGCCTCGGACTAGCGGGAGGCACAGATACGCAGTATTTT. This sequence joins TRBV2 and TRBJ2-3; the match to TRBD2 covers 13 bases. This CDR3 has 15 amino acids. After removal of 8 bases from V and 1 base from J, the junction contained 3 bases not matched to a gene. In germline, CDR1 is SNHLY, CDR2 FYNNEI.

The chain recombines TRBV20-1 with TRBJ2-7; tentative D call: TRBD1 (6 bases). Germline V CDR1 and CDR2: DFQATT, SNEGSKA (reference sequence). The CDR3 length is 11 residues. V was clipped by 1 base and J by 6 bases, with 7 bases between them. CDR3 in DNA: TGCAGTGCTAGAGGGACAGCCGAGCAGTACTTC. The encoded protein is CSARGTAEQYF.

As for this clone: Since no conserved phenylalanine or tryptophan closes the CDR3, a read error is the likely cause. The V gene is TRBV29-1, the J gene TRBJ1-2; D is unresolved. The CDR3 covers 11 residues. Germline assignment: CDR1 SQVTM and CDR2 ANQGSEA. The CDR3: CSESSNYCYTS. The CDR3 region has the DNA TGCAGCGAGTCCTCAAACTATTGCTACACCTCC.

This clone was detected only once. The J gene is TRBJ1-3, the V gene TRBV30; D not certain. From germline, CDR1 is GTSNPN and CDR2 SVGIG (reference sequence). V lost 7 bases and J 4 bases, leaving 11 bases between the germline ends. The CDR3 loop spans 12 amino acids. CDR3 loop: CAFKLDGNTIYF. The DNA for the CDR3 is TGTGCCTTTAAATTGGACGGAAACACCATATATTTT.

The J gene is TRBJ2-2, the V gene TRBV10-2; 13 bases match TRBD2. Germline values: CDR1 WSHSY, CDR2 SAAADI. The CDR3 covers 17 residues. Trimming took 5 bases from V and 6 from J; bases not matched to a gene: 9. The CDR3 region has the DNA TGCGCCAGCAGTCGACTAGCGGGAGGCCGGCGGGCCGGGGAGCTGTTTTTT. As protein: CASSRLAGGRRAGELFF.

The chain carries TRBV7-9 and TRBJ2-2, with TRBD1 matching 8 bases. CDR1 and CDR2 from the germline V gene are SEHNR and FQNEAQ (reference sequence). Unmatched junction bases numbered 6, after V lost 3 bases and J lost 6 bases. CDR3 length: 15 residues. The DNA for the CDR3 is TGTGCCAGCAGCTTTACCCCACAGGGGGCCGGGGAGCTGTTTTTT. This encodes CASSFTPQGAGELFF.

V usage is TRBV29-1 and J usage is TRBJ2-5, with 9 bases that match TRBD1. Near its end, the DNA agrees better with TRBJ2-7, so the J call may be wrong. There are 14 residues in the CDR3. Germline assignment: CDR1 SQVTM and CDR2 ANQGSEA. CDR3: CSVERGDRDDEQYF. CDR3 in DNA: TGCAGCGTTGAACGGGGGGACAGGGACGACGAGCAGTACTTC.

The V and J genes are TRBV5-1 and TRBJ2-7; TRBD1 is a possible D gene (5 bases). The CDR3 is 13 amino acids. CDR1 and CDR2 (germline): SGHRS, YFSETQ. The V and J ends lost 4 bases and 2 bases respectively, with 10 bases between them. Written as DNA, the CDR3 is TGCGCCAGCAGCCCCCAGGGTACCTACGAGCAGTACTTC. It encodes CASSPQGTYEQYF.

About this clone: The sample contains more than one DNA sequence encoding this CDR3. The gene calls are TRBV27 and TRBJ2-2; no clear D. This CDR3 is 14 amino acids long. Germline loops: CDR1 MNHEY, CDR2 SMNVEV (reference sequence). Between the trimmed V and J ends, which lost 0 bases and 1 base, there was a span of 3 bases. DNA of the CDR3: TGTGCCAGCAGTTTATCCGGGAACACCGGGGAGCTGTTTTTT. Its translation is CASSLSGNTGELFF.